The text below deals with one T cell receptor beta chain. What it binds is unknown. These data originate in a study of cytomegalovirus exposure and HLA in healthy donors. Study conclusions and caveats: According to an earlier analysis, most TCR beta V segments yielded productive rearrangements about 90% or about 30% of the time. Common viral pathogens were later found to be apparently linked to several of the most significant clusters.

13 Jbeta primers and 60 Vbeta primers were used for the PCR. Profiled with immunoSEQ multiplex PCR; TCRdb holds only in-frame clones, not every one. In the table there are about 120,000 clones, 70% to 80% of which are singletons. This TCR was sampled from a woman aged 45-65 years in good health and CMV-seropositive. Specimen: PBMCs.

CDR3 amino acids: CASRPGGRNTEAFF. The CDR3 DNA is TGCGCCAGCAGACCAGGGGGCAGGAACACTGAAGCTTTCTTT. The chain combines TRBV5-1 with TRBJ1-1; 8 bases are a match to TRBD1. V dropped 5 bases and J dropped 1; count of bases not matched to a gene: 4. The CDR3 is made up of 14 amino acids. The germline V gene has CDR1 SGHRS and CDR2 YFSETQ.